This paragraph reports one T cell receptor beta chain. The data originate from a study of blood T cell repertoires in COVID-19. This CDR3 has 16 amino acids. Trimming removed 5 bases from V and 2 bases from J; junction bases left unmatched: 9. Germline CDR1 and CDR2: SGHNT and YYREEE (reference sequence). Under the authors' procedure: Nucleated cell counts were estimated from reference gene primer amplification. TCRdb's copy holds only in-frame clones and misses some; the assay was immunoSEQ multiplex PCR. Clone size and V and J calls were adopted from that table, with D and trimming inferred from the DNA. The sample comprises roughly 480,000 clones, 89% of which are singletons, and 0.9% rests with the top ten.

The gene calls are TRBV5-4 and TRBJ2-3; 9 bases fit TRBD1. The receptor was derived from a young man with COVID-19, enrolled during active disease. Sequencing was performed on peripheral blood. CDR3 nucleotides: TGTGCCAGCAGTTCGGGCCGGGACAGGGACACAGATACGCAGTATTTT. Translated, it gives CASSSGRDRDTDTQYF.